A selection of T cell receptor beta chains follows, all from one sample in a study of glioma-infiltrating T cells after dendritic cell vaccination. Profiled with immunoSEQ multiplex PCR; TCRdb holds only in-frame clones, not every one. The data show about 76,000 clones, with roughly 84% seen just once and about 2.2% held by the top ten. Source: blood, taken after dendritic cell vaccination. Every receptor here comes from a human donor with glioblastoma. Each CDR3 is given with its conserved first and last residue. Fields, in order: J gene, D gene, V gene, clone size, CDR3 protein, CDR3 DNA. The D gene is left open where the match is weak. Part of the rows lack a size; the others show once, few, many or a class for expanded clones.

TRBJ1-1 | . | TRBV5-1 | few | CASSIYGQMNTEAFF | TGCGCCAGCAGCATTTATGGACAGATGAACACTGAAGCTTTCTTT
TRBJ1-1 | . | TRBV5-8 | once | CASSLAGGRIGTEAFF | TGTGCCAGCAGCTTGGCCGGGGGGAGGATTGGAACTGAAGCTTTCTTT
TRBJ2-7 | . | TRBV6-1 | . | CASSPFYEQYF | TGTGCCAGCAGTCCTTTTTACGAGCAGTACTTC
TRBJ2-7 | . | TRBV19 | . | CASSIFSGRNYEQYF | TGTGCCAGTAGTATCTTCAGCGGGCGTAACTACGAGCAGTACTTC
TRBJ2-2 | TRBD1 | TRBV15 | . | CATSRGRGIGRTGELFF | TGTGCCACCAGCAGAGGCAGGGGGATAGGTCGCACCGGGGAGCTGTTTTTT
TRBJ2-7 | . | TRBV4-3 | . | CASSQDTGEQYF | TGCGCCAGCAGCCAAGATACAGGGGAGCAGTACTTC
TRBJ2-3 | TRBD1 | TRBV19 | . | CASSIETGGRNTQYF | TGTGCCAGTAGTATAGAGACAGGGGGTAGGAATACGCAGTATTTT
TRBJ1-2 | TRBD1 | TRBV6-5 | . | CASSSGQGTGGYTF | TGTGCCAGCAGTTCTGGACAGGGGACCGGTGGCTACACCTTC
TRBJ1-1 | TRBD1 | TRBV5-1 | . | CASRPQGGNTEAFF | TGCGCCAGCCGCCCACAGGGGGGGAACACTGAAGCTTTCTTT
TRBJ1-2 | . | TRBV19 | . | CASKPDYNYGYTF | TGTGCCAGTAAGCCAGACTATAACTATGGCTACACCTTC
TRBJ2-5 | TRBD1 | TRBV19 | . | CASSIIRGETQYF | TGTGCCAGTAGTATCATCAGGGGGGAGACCCAGTACTTC
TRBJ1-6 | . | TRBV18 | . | CASSQQPGELLHF | TGTGCCAGCTCCCAGCAGCCAGGGGAGCTCCTCCACTTT
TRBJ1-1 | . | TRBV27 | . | CASSLEGWNTEAFF | TGTGCCAGCAGTTTGGAGGGTTGGAACACTGAAGCTTTCTTT
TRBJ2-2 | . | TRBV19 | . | CASSILGRENTGELFF | TGTGCCAGTAGTATCCTCGGCAGGGAGAACACCGGGGAGCTGTTTTTT
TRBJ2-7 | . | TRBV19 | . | CASSLGSSYEQYF | TGTGCCAGTAGTCTAGGGAGCTCCTACGAGCAGTACTTC
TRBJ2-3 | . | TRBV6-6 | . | CASSPGLSTDTQYF | TGTGCCAGCAGTCCGGGACTGTCCACAGATACGCAGTATTTT
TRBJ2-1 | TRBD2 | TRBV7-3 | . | CASSLGTSGNNEQFF | TGTGCCAGCAGCCTAGGGACTAGCGGGAACAATGAGCAGTTCTTC
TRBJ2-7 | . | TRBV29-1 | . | CSVEVERGEGEQYF | TGCAGCGTTGAAGTAGAACGAGGAGAGGGCGAGCAGTACTTC
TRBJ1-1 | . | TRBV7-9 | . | CASSFTGSGAFF | TGTGCCAGCAGCTTCACGGGGAGTGGAGCTTTCTTT
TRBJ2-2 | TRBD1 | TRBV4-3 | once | CASSQLTGGTGELFF | TGCGCCAGCAGCCAACTCACAGGGGGCACCGGGGAGCTGTTTTTT
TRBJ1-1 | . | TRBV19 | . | CASSIELAYTEAFF | TGTGCCAGTAGTATCGAGCTAGCTTACACTGAAGCTTTCTTT
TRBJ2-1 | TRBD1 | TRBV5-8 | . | CASSLGQGYNEQFF | TGTGCCAGCAGCCTTGGACAGGGGTACAATGAGCAGTTCTTC
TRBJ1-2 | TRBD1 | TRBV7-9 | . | CASSTQGVSGYTF | TGTGCCAGCAGCACCCAGGGGGTCTCGGGCTACACCTTC
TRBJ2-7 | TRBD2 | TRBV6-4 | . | CASSDSGIAGSAEQYF | TGTGCCAGCAGTGACTCGGGAATAGCGGGATCCGCCGAGCAGTACTTC
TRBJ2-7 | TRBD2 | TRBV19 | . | CASRDRASGRYEQYF | TGTGCCAGTAGGGATCGGGCTAGCGGGAGGTACGAGCAGTACTTC
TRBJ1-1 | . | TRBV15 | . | CATSREGGNTEAFF | TGTGCCACCAGCAGAGAGGGGGGGAACACTGAAGCTTTCTTT
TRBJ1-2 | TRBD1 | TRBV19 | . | CASSSMTGDGYTF | TGTGCCAGTAGTTCCATGACAGGGGATGGCTACACCTTC
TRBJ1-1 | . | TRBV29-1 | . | CSVSRGSDTEAFF | TGCAGCGTTTCAAGGGGGTCAGACACTGAAGCTTTCTTT
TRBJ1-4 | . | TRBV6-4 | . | CASSDSPDSPENEKLFF | TGTGCCAGCAGTGACTCCCCTGACAGTCCTGAAAATGAAAAACTGTTTTTT
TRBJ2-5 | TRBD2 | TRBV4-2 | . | CASSQGGDSGGQETQYF | TGTGCCAGCAGCCAAGGGGGAGATAGCGGGGGTCAAGAGACCCAGTACTTC
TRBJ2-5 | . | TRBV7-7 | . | CASSLVPSALETQYF | TGTGCCAGCAGCTTAGTTCCTAGCGCATTAGAGACCCAGTACTTC
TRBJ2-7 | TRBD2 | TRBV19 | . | CASSRTSGSYEQYF | TGTGCCAGTAGTAGGACTAGCGGGAGCTACGAGCAGTACTTC
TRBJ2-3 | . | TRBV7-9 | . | CASSSSDTQYF | TGTGCCAGCAGCTCCTCAGATACGCAGTATTTT
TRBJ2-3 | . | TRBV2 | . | CASSGQGLDTQYF | TGTGCCAGCAGCGGGCAGGGGTTGGATACGCAGTATTTT
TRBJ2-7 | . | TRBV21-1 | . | CASTPPRETNSYEQYF | TGTGCCAGTACCCCTCCCAGGGAAACCAACTCCTACGAGCAGTACTTC
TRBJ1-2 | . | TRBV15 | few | CATSRAGFNYGYTF | TGTGCCACCAGCAGAGCTGGCTTCAACTATGGCTACACCTTC
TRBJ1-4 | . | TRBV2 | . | CASSEEQGRGEKLFF | TGTGCCAGCAGTGAGGAACAGGGAAGAGGTGAAAAACTGTTTTTT
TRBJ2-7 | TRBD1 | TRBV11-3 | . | CASRSGGIGEQYF | TGTGCCAGCAGATCAGGGGGCATCGGCGAGCAGTACTTC
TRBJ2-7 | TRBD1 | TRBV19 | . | CASSTHTGQGSEQYF | TGTGCCAGTAGTACACACACGGGACAGGGGTCCGAGCAGTACTTC
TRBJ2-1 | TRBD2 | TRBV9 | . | CASSPPGGRSYNEQFF | TGTGCCAGCAGCCCCCCGGGAGGCCGCTCCTACAATGAGCAGTTCTTC
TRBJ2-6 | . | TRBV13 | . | CASSFRTDSSGANVLTF | TGTGCCAGCAGCTTTCGGACAGATAGCTCTGGGGCCAACGTCCTGACTTTC
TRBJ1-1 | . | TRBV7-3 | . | CASSSYSGTEAFF | TGTGCCAGCAGCTCCTACAGCGGAACTGAAGCTTTCTTT
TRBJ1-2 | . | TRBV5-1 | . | CASSLARENYGYTF | TGCGCCAGCAGCTTGGCCCGAGAGAACTATGGCTACACCTTC
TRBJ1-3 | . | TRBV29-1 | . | CSVDSGAGNTIYF | TGCAGCGTTGACTCGGGAGCTGGAAACACCATATATTTT
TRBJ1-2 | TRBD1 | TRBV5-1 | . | CASSPGQGAYGYTF | TGCGCCAGCAGCCCAGGACAGGGCGCCTATGGCTACACCTTC
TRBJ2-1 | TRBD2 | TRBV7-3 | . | CASSSYGTTIPPEQFF | TGTGCCAGCAGCTCATACGGGACTACCATCCCGCCTGAGCAGTTCTTC
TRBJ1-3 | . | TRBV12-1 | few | CASSFVSPNTIYF | TGTGCCAGCAGCTTTGTCAGTCCCAACACCATATATTTT
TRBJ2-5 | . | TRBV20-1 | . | CSARKSETQYF | TGCAGTGCTAGAAAATCTGAGACCCAGTACTTC